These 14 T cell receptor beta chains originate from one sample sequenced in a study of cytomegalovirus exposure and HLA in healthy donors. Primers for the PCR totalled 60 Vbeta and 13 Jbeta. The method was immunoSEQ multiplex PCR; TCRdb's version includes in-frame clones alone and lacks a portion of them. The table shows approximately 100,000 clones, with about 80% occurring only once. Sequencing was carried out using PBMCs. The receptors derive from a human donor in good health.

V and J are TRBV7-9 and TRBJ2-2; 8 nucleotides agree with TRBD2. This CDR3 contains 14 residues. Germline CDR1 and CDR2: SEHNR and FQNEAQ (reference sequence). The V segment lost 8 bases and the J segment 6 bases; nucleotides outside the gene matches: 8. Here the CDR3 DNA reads TGTGCCAGCTACGCGGGGGGTGTCGCCGGGGAGCTGTTTTTT. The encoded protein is CASYAGGVAGELFF.

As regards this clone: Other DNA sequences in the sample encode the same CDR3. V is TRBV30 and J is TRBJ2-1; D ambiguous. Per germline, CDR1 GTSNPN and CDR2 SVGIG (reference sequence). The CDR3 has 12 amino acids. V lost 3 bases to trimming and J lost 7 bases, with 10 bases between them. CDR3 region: CAWSVTMNEQFF. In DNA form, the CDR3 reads TGTGCCTGGAGCGTAACTATGAATGAGCAGTTCTTC. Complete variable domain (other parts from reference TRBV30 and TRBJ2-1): SQTIHQWPATLVQPVGSPLSLECTVEGTSNPNLYWYRQAAGRGLQLLFYSVGIGQISSEVPQNLSASRPQDRQFILSSKKLLLSDSGFYLCAWSVTMNEQFFGPGTRLTVL.

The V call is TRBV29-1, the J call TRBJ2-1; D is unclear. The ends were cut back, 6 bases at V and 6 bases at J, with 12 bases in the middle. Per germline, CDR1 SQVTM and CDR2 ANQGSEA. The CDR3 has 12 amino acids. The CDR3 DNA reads TGCAGCGTCCAAAAACAGTTCAATGAGCAGTTCTTC. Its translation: CSVQKQFNEQFF.

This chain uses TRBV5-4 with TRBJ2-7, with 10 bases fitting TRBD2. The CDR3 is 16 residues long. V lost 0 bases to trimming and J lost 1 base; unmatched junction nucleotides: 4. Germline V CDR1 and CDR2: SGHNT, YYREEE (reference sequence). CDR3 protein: CASSLVLAGASYEQYF. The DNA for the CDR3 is TGTGCCAGCAGCTTGGTGCTAGCGGGAGCGTCCTACGAGCAGTACTTC.

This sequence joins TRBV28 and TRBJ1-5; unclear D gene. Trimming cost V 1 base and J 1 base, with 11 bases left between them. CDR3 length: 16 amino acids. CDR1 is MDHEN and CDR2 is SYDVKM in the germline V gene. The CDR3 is CASSLYVEESNQPQHF. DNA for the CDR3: TGTGCCAGCAGTTTATACGTTGAGGAGAGCAATCAGCCCCAGCATTTT.

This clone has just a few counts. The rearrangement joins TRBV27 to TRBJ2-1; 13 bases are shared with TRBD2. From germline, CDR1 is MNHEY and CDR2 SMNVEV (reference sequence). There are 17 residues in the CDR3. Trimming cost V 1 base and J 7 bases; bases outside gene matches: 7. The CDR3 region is CASSLYTGTSGKNEQFF. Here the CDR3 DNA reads TGTGCCAGCAGTTTATACACCGGGACTAGCGGGAAGAATGAGCAGTTCTTC.

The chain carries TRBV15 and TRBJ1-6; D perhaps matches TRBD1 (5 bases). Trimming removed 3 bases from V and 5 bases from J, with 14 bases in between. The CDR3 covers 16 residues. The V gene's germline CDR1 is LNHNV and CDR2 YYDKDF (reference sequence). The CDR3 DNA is TGTGCCACCAGCAGCCTCAAAGGGGTCGATAATTCACCCCTCCACTTT. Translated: CATSSLKGVDNSPLHF.

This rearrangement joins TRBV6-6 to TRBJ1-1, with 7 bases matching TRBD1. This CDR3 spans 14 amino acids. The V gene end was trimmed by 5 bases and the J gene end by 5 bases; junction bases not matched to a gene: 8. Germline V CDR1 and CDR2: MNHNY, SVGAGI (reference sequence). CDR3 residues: CASSRTGTGTEAFF. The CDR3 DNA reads TGTGCCAGCAGTAGGACAGGCACAGGGACTGAAGCTTTCTTT.

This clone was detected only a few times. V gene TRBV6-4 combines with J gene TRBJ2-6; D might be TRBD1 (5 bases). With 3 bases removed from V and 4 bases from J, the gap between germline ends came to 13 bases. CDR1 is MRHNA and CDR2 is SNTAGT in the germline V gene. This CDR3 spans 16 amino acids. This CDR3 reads CASSETSGQGANVLTF. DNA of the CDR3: TGTGCCAGCAGTGAGACTTCAGGGCAAGGGGCCAACGTCCTGACTTTC.

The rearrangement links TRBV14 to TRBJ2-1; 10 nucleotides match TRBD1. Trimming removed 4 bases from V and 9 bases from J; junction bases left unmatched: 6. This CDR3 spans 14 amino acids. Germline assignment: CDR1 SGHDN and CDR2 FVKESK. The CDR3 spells CASSRDRGVSEQFF. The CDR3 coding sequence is TGTGCCAGCAGCCGGGACAGGGGCGTTAGTGAGCAGTTCTTC.

The CDR3 sequence: CAISGRAGESYGYTF. The DNA of the CDR3 is TGTGCCATCAGTGGAAGAGCAGGGGAAAGCTATGGCTACACCTTC. The gene calls are TRBV10-3 and TRBJ1-2; D perhaps matches TRBD1 (6 bases). The CDR3 runs 15 residues. Germline V gene lookup returns CDR1 ENHRY and CDR2 SYGVKD. V lost 4 bases, J lost 4 bases, and 16 bases lay in between.

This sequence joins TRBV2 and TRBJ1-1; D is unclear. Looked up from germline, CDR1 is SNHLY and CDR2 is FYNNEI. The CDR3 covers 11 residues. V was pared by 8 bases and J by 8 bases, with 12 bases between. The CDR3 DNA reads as TGTGCCAGCGGCATACACCTCGAAGCTTTCTTT. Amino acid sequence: CASGIHLEAFF.

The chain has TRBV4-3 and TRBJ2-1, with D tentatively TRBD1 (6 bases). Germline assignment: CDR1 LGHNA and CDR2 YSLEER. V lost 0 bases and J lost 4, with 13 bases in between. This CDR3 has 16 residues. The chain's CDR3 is CASSQEMGAVYNEQFF. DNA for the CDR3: TGCGCCAGCAGCCAAGAGATGGGGGCAGTTTACAATGAGCAGTTCTTC.

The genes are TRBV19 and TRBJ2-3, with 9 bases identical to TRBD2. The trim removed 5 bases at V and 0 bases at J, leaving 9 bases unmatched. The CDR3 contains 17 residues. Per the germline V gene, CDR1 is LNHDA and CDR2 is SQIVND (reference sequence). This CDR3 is CASSVNLAGTSTDTQYF. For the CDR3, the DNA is TGTGCCAGTAGTGTAAACCTAGCGGGAACTAGCACAGATACGCAGTATTTT.